Listed below are T cell receptor beta chains from one sample, sequenced in a study of cytotoxic CD8 clonotypes in ibrutinib-treated CLL. Sequenced by immunoSEQ multiplex PCR; TCRdb stores in-frame clones only, minus some. The data show 35,000 to 55,000 clones, roughly 76% seen once. Sequenced here: PBMCs, sampled after 12 months of ibrutinib treatment. Every receptor here comes from a human donor with chronic lymphocytic leukemia. Both conserved end residues are part of each CDR3. The order of the fields is CDR3 length, V gene, clone size, J gene, D gene, CDR3 DNA, CDR3 protein. The D gene is left open where the match is weak. For some rows the clone size is stated as once, few or many, or as a class when expanded; others skip it.

12,TRBV11-3,NA,TRBJ2-3,NA,TGTGCCAGCAGCTTAGGTGCAGATACGCAGTATTTT,CASSLGADTQYF
16,TRBV11-1,NA,TRBJ2-7,TRBD1,TGTGCCAGCAGCTTATCTTCGACAGGGGGCTTCTACGAGCAGTACTTC,CASSLSSTGGFYEQYF
15,TRBV10-3,NA,TRBJ1-1,TRBD1,TGTGCCATCAGTAGAGACAGGGCCTTGAACACTGAAGCTTTCTTT,CAISRDRALNTEAFF
11,TRBV29-1,NA,TRBJ1-5,NA,TGCAGCGTGGGGGAGGATCAGCCCCAGCATTTT,CSVGEDQPQHF
14,TRBV7-8,NA,TRBJ2-1,TRBD2,TGTGCCAGCAGCATATCGACTAGCGTCCCTGAGCAGTTCTTC,CASSISTSVPEQFF
16,TRBV5-6,NA,TRBJ1-1,NA,TGTGCCAGCAGCTTGGTAGGGGTAGGGACGAACACTGAAGCTTTCTTT,CASSLVGVGTNTEAFF
18,TRBV18,few,TRBJ1-5,NA,TGTGCCAGCTCCACTAGTCCACAGACTAGCGTGAGCAATCAGCCCCAGCATTTT,CASSTSPQTSVSNQPQHF
14,TRBV4-1,NA,TRBJ1-2,NA,TGCGCCAGCAGCCAAGCGACCGGAGACTATGGCTACACCTTC,CASSQATGDYGYTF
14,TRBV6-6,few,TRBJ2-1,NA,TGTGCCAGCAGTTACCCGGACCTGTATAATGAGCAGTTCTTC,CASSYPDLYNEQFF
14,TRBV7-9,once,TRBJ2-1,TRBD1,TGTGCCAGCAGCTTAGGGGCAGGGGGCTGGGAGCAGTTCTTC,CASSLGAGGWEQFF
13,TRBV4-1,NA,TRBJ2-3,TRBD2,TGCGCCAGCAGCCAAACACTAGCGGATACGCAGTATTTT,CASSQTLADTQYF
17,TRBV15,NA,TRBJ1-5,NA,TGTGCCACCAGCAGAGACCCCCCCGAGGGGGGCGGGGAGCCCCAGCATTTT,CATSRDPPEGGGEPQHF
16,TRBV9,few,TRBJ2-2,NA,TGTGCCAGCAGCGTTCCTGGGGGCGCCTACACCGGGGAGCTGTTTTTT,CASSVPGGAYTGELFF
11,TRBV20-1,once,TRBJ1-4,NA,TGCAGTGCTATACAGAATGAAAAACTGTTTTTT,CSAIQNEKLFF
17,TRBV28,NA,TRBJ2-5,TRBD1,TGTGCCAGCACCAGCCCCCGGGACAGGGGGCGCGAAGAGACCCAGTACTTC,CASTSPRDRGREETQYF
14,TRBV5-6,few,TRBJ2-7,TRBD2,TGTGCCAGCAGCTTGTACCGGGGGGGCTACGAGCAGTACTTC,CASSLYRGGYEQYF
15,TRBV7-9,NA,TRBJ1-2,TRBD1,TGTGCCAGCAGCCAATGGGGACAGGGGAACTATGGCTACACCTTC,CASSQWGQGNYGYTF
12,TRBV11-3,NA,TRBJ2-3,NA,TGTGCCAGCAGCGGACTAACAGATACGCAGTATTTT,CASSGLTDTQYF
13,TRBV4-1,NA,TRBJ2-7,NA,TGCGCCAGCAGCCAAGATCAGGTTTACGAGCAGTACTTC,CASSQDQVYEQYF
14,TRBV9,NA,TRBJ1-2,NA,TGTGCCAGCAGCGTATTCGATACCACGGCTGGCTACACCTTC,CASSVFDTTAGYTF
15,TRBV7-3,few,TRBJ2-3,NA,TGTGCCAGCAGCTTAATAGGCCCCGTGGCAGATACGCAGTATTTT,CASSLIGPVADTQYF
14,TRBV25-1,once,TRBJ2-2,NA,TGTGCCAGCAGTGAAGAGGCCCCCCCCGGGGAGCTGTTTTTT,CASSEEAPPGELFF
12,TRBV7-8,few,TRBJ1-2,NA,TGTGCCAGCAGCTTACCAGATTATGGCTACACCTTC,CASSLPDYGYTF
15,TRBV5-1,NA,TRBJ2-1,TRBD2,TGCGCCAGCAGCCTACCTAGCGGGGGGGCCAATGAGCAGTTCTTC,CASSLPSGGANEQFF
15,TRBV6-1,few,TRBJ1-5,TRBD1,TGTGCCAGCAGTGAACAGGGGGTGAGCAATCAGCCCCAGCATTTT,CASSEQGVSNQPQHF
15,TRBV5-6,NA,TRBJ2-7,NA,TGTGCCAGCAGCTCGAAATCCGGGACTCACTACGAGCAGTACTTC,CASSSKSGTHYEQYF
15,TRBV11-2,NA,TRBJ2-7,NA,TGTGCCAGCAGCTTTATTCAAAATACCTTCTACGAGCAGTACTTC,CASSFIQNTFYEQYF
14,TRBV5-6,NA,TRBJ2-2,TRBD1,TGTGCCAGCAGAGGGGGCTCGAACACCGGGGAGCTGTTTTTT,CASRGGSNTGELFF